A selection of T cell receptor beta chains follows, all from one sample in a study of blood T cell repertoires in COVID-19. Produced via immunoSEQ multiplex PCR; TCRdb's table is partial and in-frame only. The data hold approximately 190,000 clones, with 80% observed a single time. Sequencing was carried out using peripheral blood. These receptors originate from a man aged 55 to 70 with acute or convalescent COVID-19. The CDR3 runs from the conserved cysteine through the conserved F or W. The order of the fields is V gene, clone size, J gene, D gene, CDR3 DNA, CDR3 protein. The D gene is left open where the match is weak. Clone size is given for some rows only: seen once, a few or many times, or a class if the clone is expanded.

TRBV7-9	NA	TRBJ1-4	NA	TGTGCCAGCAGCTCGACAGGAAACCTTGGGGTACTGTTTTTT	CASSSTGNLGVLFF
TRBV3-1/TRBV3-2	NA	TRBJ2-1	NA	TGTGCCAGCAGCCAAGACCGGGGAACCTACAATGAGCAGTTCTTC	CASSQDRGTYNEQFF
TRBV11-2	NA	TRBJ2-1	NA	TGTGCCAGCGGCTGGACTACTGACAATGAGCAGTTCTTC	CASGWTTDNEQFF
TRBV5-4	few	TRBJ2-1	TRBD2	TGTGCCAGCAGCTTGGTAGCTAGCGGGAGGCGGGATGAGCAGTTCTTC	CASSLVASGRRDEQFF
TRBV7-2	NA	TRBJ2-3	TRBD2	TGTGCCAGCAGCTTAGCCCCCAGCGGGAGGGGGGGCACAGATACGCAGTATTTT	CASSLAPSGRGGTDTQYF
TRBV27	NA	TRBJ2-2	NA	TGTGCCAGCAGTTTCCAGGGATACACCGGGGAGCTGTTTTTT	CASSFQGYTGELFF
TRBV30	NA	TRBJ2-7	NA	TGTGCCTGGGGGCGCGGGGCCCTGAGCTCCTACGAGCAGTACTTC	CAWGRGALSSYEQYF
TRBV7-3	NA	TRBJ2-3	NA	TGTGCCAGCAGCTTGGCTAGCGGCACAGATACGCAGTATTTT	CASSLASGTDTQYF
TRBV5-4	NA	TRBJ2-7	NA	TGTGCCAGCAGCTTTAGGGGGGGGAGGTACGAGCAGTACTTC	CASSFRGGRYEQYF
TRBV3-1/TRBV3-2	NA	TRBJ1-6	NA	TGTGCCAGCAGCAAGGGGGGGAGCTCCTATAATTCACCCCTCCACTTT	CASSKGGSSYNSPLHF
TRBV7-3	NA	TRBJ1-4	TRBD1	TGTGCCAGCAGCTTAGGGACAGGGGTAAGGGAAAAACTGTTTTTT	CASSLGTGVREKLFF
TRBV2	few	TRBJ1-1	NA	TGTGCCAGCAGTGAAGATAATGACAGCATTGAAGCTTTCTTT	CASSEDNDSIEAFF
TRBV9	NA	TRBJ2-1	NA	TGTGCCAGCAGCGTAGATGCGGTAGGGCGGGTCTCCTACAATGAGCAGTTCTTC	CASSVDAVGRVSYNEQFF
TRBV4-2	NA	TRBJ2-7	NA	TGTGCCAGCAGCCAAGGGGTCAGGGGTTACGAGCAGTACTTC	CASSQGVRGYEQYF
TRBV25-1	once	TRBJ1-1	NA	TGTGCCAGCAGTGAGTCCTACAGGGATAACACTGAAGCTTTCTTT	CASSESYRDNTEAFF
TRBV9	NA	TRBJ2-5	TRBD1	TGTGCCAGCAGCGGAGACAGGGGGAAAGAGACCCAGTACTTC	CASSGDRGKETQYF
TRBV3-1/TRBV3-2	NA	TRBJ2-1	TRBD1	TGTGCCAGCAGCTCGCGACAGGGCTTCAATGAGCAGTTCTTC	CASSSRQGFNEQFF
TRBV5-4	few	TRBJ1-2	NA	TGTGCCAGCAGCTTGGGCAGTATTTATGGCTACACCTTC	CASSLGSIYGYTF